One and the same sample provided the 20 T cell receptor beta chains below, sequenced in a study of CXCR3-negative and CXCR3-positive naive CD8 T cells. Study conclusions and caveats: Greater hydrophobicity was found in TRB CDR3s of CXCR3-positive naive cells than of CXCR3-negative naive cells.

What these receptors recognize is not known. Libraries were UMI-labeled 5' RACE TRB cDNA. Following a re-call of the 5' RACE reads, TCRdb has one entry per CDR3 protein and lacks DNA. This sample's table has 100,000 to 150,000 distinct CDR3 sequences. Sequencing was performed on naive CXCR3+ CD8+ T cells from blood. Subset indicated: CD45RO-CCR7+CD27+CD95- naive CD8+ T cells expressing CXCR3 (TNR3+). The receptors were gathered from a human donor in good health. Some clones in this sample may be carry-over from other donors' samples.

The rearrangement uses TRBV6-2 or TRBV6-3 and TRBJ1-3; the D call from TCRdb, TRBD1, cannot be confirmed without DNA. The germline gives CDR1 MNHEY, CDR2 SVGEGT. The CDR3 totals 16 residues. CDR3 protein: CASSYSISGPGNTIYF.

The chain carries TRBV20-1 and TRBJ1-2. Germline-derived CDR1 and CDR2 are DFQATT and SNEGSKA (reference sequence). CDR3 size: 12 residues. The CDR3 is CSASDGNYGYTF.

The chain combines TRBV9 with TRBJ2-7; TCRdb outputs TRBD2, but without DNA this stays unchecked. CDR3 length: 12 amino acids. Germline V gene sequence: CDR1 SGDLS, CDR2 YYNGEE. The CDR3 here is CASSLGGDEQYF. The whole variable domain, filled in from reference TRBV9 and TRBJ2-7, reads DSGVTQTPKHLITATGQRVTLRCSPRSGDLSVYWYQQSLDQGLQFLIQYYNGEERAKGNILERFSAQQFPDLHSELNLSSLELGDSALYFCASSLGGDEQYFGPGTRLTVT.

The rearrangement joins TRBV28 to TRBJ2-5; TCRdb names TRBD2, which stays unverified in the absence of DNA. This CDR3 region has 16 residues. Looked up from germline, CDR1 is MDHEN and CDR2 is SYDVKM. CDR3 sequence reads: CASSSSQRSLLETQYF.

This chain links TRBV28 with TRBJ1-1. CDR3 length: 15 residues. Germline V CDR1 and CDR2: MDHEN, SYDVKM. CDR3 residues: CASSPSGVMNTEAFF.

The CDR3 sequence is CSVFVPTGELFF. J is TRBJ2-2 and V is TRBV29-1; TCRdb indicates TRBD1, and absent DNA this call remains unverified. The CDR3 spans 12 residues. Germline lookup yields CDR1 SQVTM and CDR2 ANQGSEA.

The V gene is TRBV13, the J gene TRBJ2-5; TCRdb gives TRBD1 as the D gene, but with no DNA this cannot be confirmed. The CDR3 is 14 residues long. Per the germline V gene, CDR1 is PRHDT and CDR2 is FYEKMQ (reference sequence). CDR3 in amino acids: CASSSQGAEETQYF.

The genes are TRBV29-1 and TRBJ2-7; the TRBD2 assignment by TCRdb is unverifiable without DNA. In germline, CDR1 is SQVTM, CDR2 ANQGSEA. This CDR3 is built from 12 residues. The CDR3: CSVAGEGWEQYF.

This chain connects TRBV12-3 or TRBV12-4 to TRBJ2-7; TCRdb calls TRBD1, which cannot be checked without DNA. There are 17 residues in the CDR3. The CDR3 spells CASSLGSPGEGTYEQYF.

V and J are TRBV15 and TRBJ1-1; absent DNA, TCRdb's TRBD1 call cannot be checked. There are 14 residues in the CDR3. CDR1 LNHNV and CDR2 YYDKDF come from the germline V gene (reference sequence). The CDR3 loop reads CATAGGGLSTEAFF.

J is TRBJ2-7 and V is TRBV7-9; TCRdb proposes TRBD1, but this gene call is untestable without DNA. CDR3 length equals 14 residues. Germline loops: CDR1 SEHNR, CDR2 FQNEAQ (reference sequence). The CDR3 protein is CASSLSGVPYEQYF. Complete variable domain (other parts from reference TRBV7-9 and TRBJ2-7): DTGVSQNPRHKITKRGQNVTFRCDPISEHNRLYWYRQTLGQGPEFLTYFQNEAQLEKSRLLSDRFSAERPKGSFSTLEIQRTEQGDSAMYLCASSLSGVPYEQYFGPGTRLTVT.

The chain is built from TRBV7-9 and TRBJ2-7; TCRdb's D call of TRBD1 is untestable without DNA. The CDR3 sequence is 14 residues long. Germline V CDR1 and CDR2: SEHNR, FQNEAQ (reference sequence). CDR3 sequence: CASSPGQGPYEQYF. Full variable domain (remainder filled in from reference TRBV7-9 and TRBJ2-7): DTGVSQNPRHKITKRGQNVTFRCDPISEHNRLYWYRQTLGQGPEFLTYFQNEAQLEKSRLLSDRFSAERPKGSFSTLEIQRTEQGDSAMYLCASSPGQGPYEQYFGPGTRLTVT.

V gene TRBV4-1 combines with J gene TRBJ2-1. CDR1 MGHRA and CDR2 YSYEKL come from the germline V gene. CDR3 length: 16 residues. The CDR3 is CASSHFSTSSYNEQFF.

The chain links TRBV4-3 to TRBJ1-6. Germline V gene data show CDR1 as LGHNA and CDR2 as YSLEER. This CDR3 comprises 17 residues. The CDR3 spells CASSQGLQGSYNSPLHF.

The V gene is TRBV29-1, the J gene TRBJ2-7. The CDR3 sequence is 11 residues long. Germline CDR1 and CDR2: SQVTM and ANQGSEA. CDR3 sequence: CSVYGSGEQYF.

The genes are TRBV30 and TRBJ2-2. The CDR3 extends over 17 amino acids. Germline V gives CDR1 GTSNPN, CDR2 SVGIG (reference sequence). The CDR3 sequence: CAWSPASPGSNTGELFF.

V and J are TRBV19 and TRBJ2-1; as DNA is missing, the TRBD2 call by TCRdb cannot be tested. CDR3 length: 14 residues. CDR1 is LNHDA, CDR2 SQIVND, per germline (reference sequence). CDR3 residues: CASSIVSGGTEQFF.

CDR3 loop: CSVAGPGGETQYF. The chain couples TRBV29-1 to TRBJ2-5; TCRdb's assignment of TRBD1 cannot be checked, as there is no DNA. The CDR3 consists of 13 residues. CDR1 is SQVTM, CDR2 ANQGSEA, per germline.

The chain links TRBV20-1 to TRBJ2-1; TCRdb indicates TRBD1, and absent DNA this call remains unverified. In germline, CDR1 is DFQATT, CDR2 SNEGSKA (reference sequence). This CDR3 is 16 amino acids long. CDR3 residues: CSARVLGQESYNEQFF.

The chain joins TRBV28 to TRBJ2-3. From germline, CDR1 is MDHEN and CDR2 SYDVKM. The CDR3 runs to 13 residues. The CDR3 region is CASSLWGTDTQYF.